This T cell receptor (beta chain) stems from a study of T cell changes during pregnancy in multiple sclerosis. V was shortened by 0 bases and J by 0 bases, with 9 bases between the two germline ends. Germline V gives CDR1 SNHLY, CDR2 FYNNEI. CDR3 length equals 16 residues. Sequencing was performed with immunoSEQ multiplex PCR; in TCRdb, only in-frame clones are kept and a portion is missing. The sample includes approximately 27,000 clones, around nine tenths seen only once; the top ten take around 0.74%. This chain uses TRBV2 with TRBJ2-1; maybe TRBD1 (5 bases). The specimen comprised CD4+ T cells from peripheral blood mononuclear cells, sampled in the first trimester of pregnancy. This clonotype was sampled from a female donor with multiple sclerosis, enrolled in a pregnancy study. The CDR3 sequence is CASSEAGLSSYNEQFF. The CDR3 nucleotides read TGTGCCAGCAGTGAAGCGGGGCTATCCTCCTACAATGAGCAGTTCTTC.